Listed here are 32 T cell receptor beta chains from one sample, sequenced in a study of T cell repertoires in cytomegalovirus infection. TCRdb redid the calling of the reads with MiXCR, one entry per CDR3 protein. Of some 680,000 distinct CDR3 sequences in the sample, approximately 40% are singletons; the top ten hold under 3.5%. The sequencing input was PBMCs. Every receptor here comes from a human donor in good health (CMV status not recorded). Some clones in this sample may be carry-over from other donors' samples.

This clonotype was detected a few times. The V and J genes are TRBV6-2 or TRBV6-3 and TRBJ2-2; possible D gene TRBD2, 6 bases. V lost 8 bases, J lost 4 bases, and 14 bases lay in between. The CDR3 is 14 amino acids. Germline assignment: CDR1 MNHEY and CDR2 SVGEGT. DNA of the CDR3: TGTGCCAGCGCGGGACGGCCTTCCACCGGGGAGCTGTTTTTT. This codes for CASAGRPSTGELFF.

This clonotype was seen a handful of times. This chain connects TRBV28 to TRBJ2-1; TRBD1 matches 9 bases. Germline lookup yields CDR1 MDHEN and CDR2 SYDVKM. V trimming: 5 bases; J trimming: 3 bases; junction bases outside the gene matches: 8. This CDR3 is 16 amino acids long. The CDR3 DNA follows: TGTGCCAGCAGTAACTCCGGGACAGGGCACTACAATGAGCAGTTCTTC. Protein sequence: CASSNSGTGHYNEQFF.

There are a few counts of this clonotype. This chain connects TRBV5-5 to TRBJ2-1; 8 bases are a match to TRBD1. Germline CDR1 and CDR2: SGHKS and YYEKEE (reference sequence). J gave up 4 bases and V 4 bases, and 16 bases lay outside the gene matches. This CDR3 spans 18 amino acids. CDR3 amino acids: CASSPRPKTGVSYNEQFF. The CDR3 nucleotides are TGTGCCAGCAGCCCCCGCCCAAAGACAGGGGTTTCTTACAATGAGCAGTTCTTC.

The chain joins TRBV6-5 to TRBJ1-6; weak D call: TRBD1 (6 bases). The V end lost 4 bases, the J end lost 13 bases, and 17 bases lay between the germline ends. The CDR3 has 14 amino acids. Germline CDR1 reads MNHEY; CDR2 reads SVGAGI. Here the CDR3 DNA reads TGTGCCAGCAGTTGGGGGCGCAGGGCCGACCCCCTCCACTTT. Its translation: CASSWGRRADPLHF.

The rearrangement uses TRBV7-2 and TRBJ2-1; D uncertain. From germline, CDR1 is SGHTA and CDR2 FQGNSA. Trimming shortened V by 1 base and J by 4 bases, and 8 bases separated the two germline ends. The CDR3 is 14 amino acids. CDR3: CASSLGARYNEQFF. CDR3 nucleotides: TGTGCCAGCAGCTTAGGTGCGCGATACAATGAGCAGTTCTTC.

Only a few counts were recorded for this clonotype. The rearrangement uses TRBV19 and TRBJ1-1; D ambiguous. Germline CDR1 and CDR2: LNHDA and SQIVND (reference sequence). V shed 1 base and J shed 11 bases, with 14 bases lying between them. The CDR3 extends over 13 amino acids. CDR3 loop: CASSIGKGVEAFF. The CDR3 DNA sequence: TGTGCCAGTAGTATAGGGAAGGGTGTGGAGGCTTTCTTT.

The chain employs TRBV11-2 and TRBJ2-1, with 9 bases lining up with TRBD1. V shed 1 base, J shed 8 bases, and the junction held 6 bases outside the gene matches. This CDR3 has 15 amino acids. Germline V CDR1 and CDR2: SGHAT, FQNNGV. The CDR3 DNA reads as TGTGCCAGCAGCTTAGGGGACAGGGAGAGGGATGAGCAGTTCTTC. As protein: CASSLGDRERDEQFF. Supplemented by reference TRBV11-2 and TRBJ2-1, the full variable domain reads EAGVAQSPRYKIIEKRQSVAFWCNPISGHATLYWYQQILGQGPKLLIQFQNNGVVDDSQLPKDRFSAERLKGVDSTLKIQPAKLEDSAVYLCASSLGDRERDEQFFGPGTRLTVL.

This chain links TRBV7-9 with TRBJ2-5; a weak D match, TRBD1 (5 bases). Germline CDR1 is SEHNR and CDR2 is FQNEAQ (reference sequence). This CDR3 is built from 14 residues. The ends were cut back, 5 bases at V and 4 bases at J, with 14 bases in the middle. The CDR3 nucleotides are TGTGCCAGCAGCAGCTCGATAGGGGCAGAGACCCAGTACTTC. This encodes CASSSSIGAETQYF.

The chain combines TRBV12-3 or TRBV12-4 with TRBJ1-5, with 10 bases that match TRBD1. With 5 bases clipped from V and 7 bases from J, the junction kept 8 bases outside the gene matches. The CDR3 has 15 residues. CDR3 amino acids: CASSRPGQGLQPQHF. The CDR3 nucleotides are TGTGCCAGCAGTCGCCCGGGACAGGGGCTACAGCCCCAGCATTTT.

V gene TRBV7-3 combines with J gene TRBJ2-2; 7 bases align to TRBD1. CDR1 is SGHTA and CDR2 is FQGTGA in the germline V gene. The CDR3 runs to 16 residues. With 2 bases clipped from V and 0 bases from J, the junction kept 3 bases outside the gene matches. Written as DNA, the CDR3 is TGTGCCAGCAGCTTACAGGGGGAAACGAACACCGGGGAGCTGTTTTTT. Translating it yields CASSLQGETNTGELFF.

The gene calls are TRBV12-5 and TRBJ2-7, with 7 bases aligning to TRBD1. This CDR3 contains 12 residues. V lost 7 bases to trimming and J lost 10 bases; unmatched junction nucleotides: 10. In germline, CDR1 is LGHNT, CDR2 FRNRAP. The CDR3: CASAGDRDAQYF. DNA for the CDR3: TGTGCTAGTGCCGGAGACAGGGATGCTCAGTACTTC. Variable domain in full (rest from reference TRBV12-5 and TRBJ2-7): DARVTQTPRHKVTEMGQEVTMRCQPILGHNTVFWYRQTMMQGLELLAYFRNRAPLDDSGMPKDRFSAEMPDATLATLKIQPSEPRDSAVYFCASAGDRDAQYFGPGTRLTVT.

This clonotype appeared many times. The CDR3 DNA follows: TGTGCCAGCAGGAGAGCGGGAGGGCTGGTCGATACGCAGTATTTT. Its protein product is CASRRAGGLVDTQYF. V gene TRBV28 combines with J gene TRBJ2-3; 10 bases are shared with TRBD2. With V trimmed by 6 bases and J by 6 bases, 9 bases remained unmatched. The CDR3 is made up of 15 amino acids. Germline lookup yields CDR1 MDHEN and CDR2 SYDVKM.

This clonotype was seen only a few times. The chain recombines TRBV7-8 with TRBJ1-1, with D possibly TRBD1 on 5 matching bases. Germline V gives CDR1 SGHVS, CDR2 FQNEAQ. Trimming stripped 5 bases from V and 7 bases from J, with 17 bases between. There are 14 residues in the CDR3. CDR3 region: CASSQEGRDGEAFF. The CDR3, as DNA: TGTGCCAGCAGCCAGGAGGGCAGGGATGGTGAAGCTTTCTTT.

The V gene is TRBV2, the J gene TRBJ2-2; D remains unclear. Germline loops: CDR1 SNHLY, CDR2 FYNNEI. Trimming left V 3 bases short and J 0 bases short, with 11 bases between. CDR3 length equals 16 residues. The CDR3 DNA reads TGTGCCAGCAGTGACAAAAGCCTACCGAACACCGGGGAGCTGTTTTTT. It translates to CASSDKSLPNTGELFF.

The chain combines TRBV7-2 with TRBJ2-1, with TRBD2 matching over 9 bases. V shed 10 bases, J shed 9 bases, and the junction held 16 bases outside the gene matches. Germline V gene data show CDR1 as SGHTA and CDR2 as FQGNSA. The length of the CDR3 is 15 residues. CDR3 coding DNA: TGTGCCACCCGTGGGCTAGCGGGATTAGGCGGTGAGCAGTTCTTC. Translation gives CATRGLAGLGGEQFF.

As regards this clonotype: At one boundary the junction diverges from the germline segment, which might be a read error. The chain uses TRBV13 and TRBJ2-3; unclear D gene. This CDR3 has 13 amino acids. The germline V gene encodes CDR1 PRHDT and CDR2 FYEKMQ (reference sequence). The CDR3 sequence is CASKPTSTDTQYF. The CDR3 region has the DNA TGCGCCAGCAAGCCGACTAGCACAGATACGCAGTATTTT.

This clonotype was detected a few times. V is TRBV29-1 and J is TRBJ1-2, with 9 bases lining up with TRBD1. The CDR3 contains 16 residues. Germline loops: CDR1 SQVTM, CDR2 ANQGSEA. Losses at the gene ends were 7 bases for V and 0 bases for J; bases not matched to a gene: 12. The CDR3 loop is CSAEAGTGPPNYGYTF. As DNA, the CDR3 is TGCAGCGCCGAAGCCGGGACAGGGCCCCCTAACTATGGCTACACCTTC.

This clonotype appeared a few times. The CDR3 DNA sequence: TGCGCCAGCAGCTTGGTCGGCAGGGGAAACACCGGGGAGCTGTTTTTT. Translated, it gives CASSLVGRGNTGELFF. The chain links TRBV5-1 to TRBJ2-2; D might be TRBD1 (6 bases). Per germline, CDR1 SGHRS and CDR2 YFSETQ. The CDR3 sequence is 16 residues long. The ends were cut back, 0 bases at V and 2 bases at J, with 11 bases in the middle. Filled out from reference TRBV5-1 and TRBJ2-2, the complete variable domain reads KAGVTQTPRYLIKTRGQQVTLSCSPISGHRSVSWYQQTPGQGLQFLFEYFSETQRNKGNFPGRFSGRQFSNSRSEMNVSTLELGDSALYLCASSLVGRGNTGELFFGEGSRLTVL.

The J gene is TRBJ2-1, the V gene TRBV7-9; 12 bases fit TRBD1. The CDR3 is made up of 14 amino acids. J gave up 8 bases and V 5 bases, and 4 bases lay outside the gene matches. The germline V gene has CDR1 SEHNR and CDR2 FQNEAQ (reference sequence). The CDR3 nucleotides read TGTGCCAGCAGCCGGGACAGGGGGCACGATGAGCAGTTCTTC. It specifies CASSRDRGHDEQFF.

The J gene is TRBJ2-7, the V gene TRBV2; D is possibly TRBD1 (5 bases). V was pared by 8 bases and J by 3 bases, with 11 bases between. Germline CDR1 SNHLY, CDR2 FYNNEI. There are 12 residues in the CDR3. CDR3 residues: CASVGAGYEQYF. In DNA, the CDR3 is TGTGCCAGCGTTGGGGCTGGCTACGAGCAGTACTTC. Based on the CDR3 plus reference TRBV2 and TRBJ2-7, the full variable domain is EPEVTQTPSHQVTQMGQEVILRCVPISNHLYFYWYRQILGQKVEFLVSFYNNEISEKSEIFDDQFSVERPDGSNFTLKIRSTKLEDSAMYFCASVGAGYEQYFGPGTRLTVT.

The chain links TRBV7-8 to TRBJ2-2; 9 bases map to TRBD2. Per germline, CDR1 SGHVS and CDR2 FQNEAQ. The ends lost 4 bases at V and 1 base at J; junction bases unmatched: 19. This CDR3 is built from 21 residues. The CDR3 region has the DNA TGTGCCAGCAGCTCTACAACGGATATGGCGGGGGGGAAGTTGAACACCGGGGAGCTGTTTTTT. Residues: CASSSTTDMAGGKLNTGELFF.

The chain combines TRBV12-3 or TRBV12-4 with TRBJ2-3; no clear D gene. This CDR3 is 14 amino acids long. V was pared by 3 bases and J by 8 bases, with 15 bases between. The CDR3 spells CASSLSRYIGTQYF. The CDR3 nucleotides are TGTGCCAGCAGTTTGTCTAGGTACATCGGTACGCAGTATTTT.

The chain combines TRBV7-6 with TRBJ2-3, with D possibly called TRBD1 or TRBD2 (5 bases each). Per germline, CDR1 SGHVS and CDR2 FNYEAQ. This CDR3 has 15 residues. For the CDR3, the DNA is TGTGCAAGCTTCGAGGGGAGTCGGACCACAGATACGCAGTATTTT. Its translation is CASFEGSRTTDTQYF.

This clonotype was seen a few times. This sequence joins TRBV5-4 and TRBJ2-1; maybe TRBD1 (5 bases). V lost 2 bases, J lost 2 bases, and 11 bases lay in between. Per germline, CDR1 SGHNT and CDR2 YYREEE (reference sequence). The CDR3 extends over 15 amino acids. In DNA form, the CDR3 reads TGTGCCAGCAGCTTACAAGGGGTCACCTACAATGAGCAGTTCTTC. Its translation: CASSLQGVTYNEQFF. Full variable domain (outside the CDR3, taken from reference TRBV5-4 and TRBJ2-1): ETGVTQSPTHLIKTRGQQVTLRCSSQSGHNTVSWYQQALGQGPQFIFQYYREEENGRGNFPPRFSGLQFPNYSSELNVNALELDDSALYLCASSLQGVTYNEQFFGPGTRLTVL.

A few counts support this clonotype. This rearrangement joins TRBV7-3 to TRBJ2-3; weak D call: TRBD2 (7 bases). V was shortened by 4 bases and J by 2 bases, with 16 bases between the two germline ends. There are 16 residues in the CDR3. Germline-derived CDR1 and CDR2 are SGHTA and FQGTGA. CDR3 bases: TGTGCCAGCAGCTCGGGAGTTCGGGGGGCCACAGATACGCAGTATTTT. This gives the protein CASSSGVRGATDTQYF.

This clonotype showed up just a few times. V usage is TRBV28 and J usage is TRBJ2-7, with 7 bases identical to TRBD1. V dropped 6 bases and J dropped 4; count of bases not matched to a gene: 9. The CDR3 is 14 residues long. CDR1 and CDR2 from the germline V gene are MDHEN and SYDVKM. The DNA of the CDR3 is TGTGCCAGCAGGTCGTTAGGACAGGAATACGAGCAGTACTTC. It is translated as CASRSLGQEYEQYF.

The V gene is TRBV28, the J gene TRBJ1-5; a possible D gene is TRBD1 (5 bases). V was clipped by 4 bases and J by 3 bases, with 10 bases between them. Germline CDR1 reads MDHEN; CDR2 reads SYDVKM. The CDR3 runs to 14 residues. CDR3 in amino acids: CASSYGGTNQPQHF. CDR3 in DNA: TGTGCCAGCAGTTATGGCGGGACCAATCAGCCCCAGCATTTT.

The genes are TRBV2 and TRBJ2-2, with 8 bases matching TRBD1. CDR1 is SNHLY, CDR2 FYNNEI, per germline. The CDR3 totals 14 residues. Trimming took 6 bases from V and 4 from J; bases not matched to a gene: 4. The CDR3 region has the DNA TGTGCCAGCAGGGACAGGGAAGGCACCGGGGAGCTGTTTTTT. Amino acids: CASRDREGTGELFF.

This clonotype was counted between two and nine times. Written as DNA, the CDR3 is TGCGCCAGCAGCGAGACTAGCGGGAGGCGCACAGATACGCAGTATTTT. Protein: CASSETSGRRTDTQYF. J is TRBJ2-3 and V is TRBV5-1; 13 nucleotides align to TRBD2. The V segment lost 4 bases and the J segment 1 base; nucleotides outside the gene matches: 3. Germline CDR1 is SGHRS and CDR2 is YFSETQ. This CDR3 is built from 16 residues.

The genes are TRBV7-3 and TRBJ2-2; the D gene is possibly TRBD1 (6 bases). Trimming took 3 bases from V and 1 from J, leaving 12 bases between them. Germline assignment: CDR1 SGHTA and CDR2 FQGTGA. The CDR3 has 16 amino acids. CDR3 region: CASSLTGLGNTGELFF. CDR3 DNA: TGTGCCAGCAGCTTGACAGGTTTGGGGAACACCGGGGAGCTGTTTTTT.

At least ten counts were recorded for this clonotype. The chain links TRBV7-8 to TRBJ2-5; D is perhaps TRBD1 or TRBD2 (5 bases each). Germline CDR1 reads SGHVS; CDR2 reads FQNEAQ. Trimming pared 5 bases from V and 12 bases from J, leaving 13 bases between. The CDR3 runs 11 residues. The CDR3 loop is CASSPRDLKYF. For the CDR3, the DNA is TGTGCCAGCAGCCCCCGGGACCTAAAGTACTTC.

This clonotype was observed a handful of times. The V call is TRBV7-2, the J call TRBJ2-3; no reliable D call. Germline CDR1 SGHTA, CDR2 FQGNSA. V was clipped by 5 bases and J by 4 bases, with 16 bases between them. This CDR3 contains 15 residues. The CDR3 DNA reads TGTGCCAGCAGCCCATACTCCCTAGTTGCAGATACGCAGTATTTT. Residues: CASSPYSLVADTQYF.